The 28 T cell receptor beta chains below were found in one sample sequenced in a study of shared clonotypes between healthy human individuals. Using immunoSEQ multiplex PCR, the repertoire was profiled, and TCRdb retains in-frame clones only, with some absent. The table has roughly 680,000 clones, 55% to 75% seen once. Sequenced input: memory CD4+ T cells sorted from blood. Stated subset: CD45RA-negative fraction. Source of these receptors: a woman aged 25 to 45 in good health.

The V and J genes are TRBV7-2 and TRBJ2-1; 9 bases line up with TRBD2. CDR3 length equals 17 residues. With 5 bases clipped from V and 0 bases from J, the junction kept 8 bases outside the gene matches. Germline V gene sequence: CDR1 SGHTA, CDR2 FQGNSA. This chain's CDR3 is CASSITLAGYSYNEQFF. In DNA form, the CDR3 reads TGTGCCAGCAGCATAACGCTAGCGGGATACTCCTACAATGAGCAGTTCTTC.

This chain links TRBV28 with TRBJ2-3; D unclear. The V end lost 4 bases, the J end lost 4 bases, and 9 bases lay between the germline ends. This CDR3 is 13 amino acids long. Germline CDR1 is MDHEN and CDR2 is SYDVKM. The CDR3 sequence: CASSSGAPDTQYF. As DNA, the CDR3 is TGTGCCAGCAGTTCCGGCGCCCCAGATACGCAGTATTTT. The variable domain in full, with the rest retrieved from reference TRBV28 and TRBJ2-3, is DVKVTQSSRYLVKRTGEKVFLECVQDMDHENMFWYRQDPGLGLRLIYFSYDVKMKEKGDIPEGYSVSREKKERFSLILESASTNQTSMYLCASSSGAPDTQYFGPGTRLTVL.

The V gene is TRBV11-3, the J gene TRBJ1-1; D uncertain. Germline V lookup: CDR1 SGHNT, CDR2 YENEEA. This CDR3 region has 12 residues. V was trimmed by 5 bases and J by 1 base, leaving 5 bases between them. The DNA for the CDR3 is TGTGCCAGCAGCAACCAGAACACTGAAGCTTTCTTT. Translation: CASSNQNTEAFF.

This sequence joins TRBV21-1 and TRBJ2-3; the table's D call TRBD2 went unverified against the DNA. TRBV21-1 is termed a pseudogene. The CDR3 extends over 22 amino acids. The CDR3 nucleotides are TGTGCCAGCAGCGAAAAAGGGCCCGGACCAGGGCTACAGGGACGGGAGGACGATACGCAGTATTTT. Its protein is CASSEKGPGPGLQGREDDTQYF.

The chain has TRBV19 and TRBJ1-2, with D hard to call. Trimming shortened V by 3 bases and J by 3 bases, and 8 bases separated the two germline ends. CDR1 is LNHDA, CDR2 SQIVND, per germline (reference sequence). This CDR3 is 13 amino acids long. The CDR3 protein is CASSITRDYGYTF. CDR3 DNA: TGTGCCAGTAGTATTACAAGGGACTATGGCTACACCTTC.

The chain employs TRBV7-2 and TRBJ2-1; D might be TRBD1 or TRBD2, each matching 5 bases. CDR3 length equals 13 residues. With 5 bases removed from V and 8 bases from J, the gap between germline ends came to 13 bases. From germline, CDR1 is SGHTA and CDR2 FQGNSA. The CDR3 bases are TGTGCCAGCAGCATAGGCCGGGGCGATGAGCAGTTCTTC. It codes for CASSIGRGDEQFF. The full variable domain, in which reference TRBV7-2 and TRBJ2-1 provide the parts outside the CDR3, is GAGVSQSPSNKVTEKGKDVELRCDPISGHTALYWYRQSLGQGLEFLIYFQGNSAPDKSGLPSDRFSAERTGGSVSTLTIQRTQQEDSAVYLCASSIGRGDEQFFGPGTRLTVL.

The J gene is TRBJ2-5, the V gene TRBV29-1; D is perhaps TRBD2 (5 bases). Germline CDR1 is SQVTM and CDR2 is ANQGSEA. This CDR3 has 15 residues. V lost 7 bases to trimming and J lost 2 bases, with 20 bases between them. The CDR3 here is CSAVGLGAVQETQYF. In DNA form, the CDR3 reads TGCAGCGCTGTAGGGCTGGGAGCGGTTCAAGAGACCCAGTACTTC.

A single count supports this clone. The chain carries TRBV7-2 and TRBJ2-7; 8 bases agree with TRBD1. V lost 3 bases to trimming and J lost 13 bases; unmatched junction nucleotides: 8. Germline V gene lookup returns CDR1 SGHTA and CDR2 FQGNSA. The CDR3 covers 12 residues. The CDR3 region is CASSLEAGGQYF. CDR3 in DNA: TGTGCCAGCAGCTTGGAGGCAGGGGGCCAATACTTC.

V gene TRBV27 combines with J gene TRBJ2-3, with TRBD1 as a possible D gene (6 bases). CDR1 is MNHEY and CDR2 is SMNVEV in the germline V gene (reference sequence). The V gene lost 3 bases and the J gene lost 5 bases, with 9 bases spanning the gap. The CDR3 runs to 13 residues. CDR3 protein: CASSLRRGDTQYF. The CDR3 DNA follows: TGTGCCAGCAGTTTGCGCAGGGGAGATACGCAGTATTTT.

This clone was picked up a small number of times. The chain links TRBV27 to TRBJ2-5; 8 positions agree with TRBD1. This CDR3 contains 13 residues. After removal of 3 bases from V and 5 bases from J, the junction contained 2 bases not matched to a gene. CDR1 is MNHEY and CDR2 is SMNVEV in the germline V gene (reference sequence). The CDR3 DNA reads as TGTGCCAGCAGTTTTCGACAGGGGGAGACCCAGTACTTC. Residues: CASSFRQGETQYF.

The rearrangement links TRBV10-3 to TRBJ2-5; D uncertain. Germline CDR1 reads ENHRY; CDR2 reads SYGVKD. Trimming cost V 3 bases and J 7 bases, with 9 bases left between them. The CDR3 sequence is 12 residues long. CDR3 nucleotides: TGTGCCATCAGTGAAGTGTTGGGGACCCAGTACTTC. Protein sequence: CAISEVLGTQYF.

This clone has a handful of counts. The chain couples TRBV7-9 to TRBJ1-2; D is unclear. Germline V gene sequence: CDR1 SEHNR, CDR2 FQNEAQ (reference sequence). The CDR3 runs to 11 residues. V was cut by 0 bases and J by 8 bases, with 4 bases left in between. The CDR3 reads CASSLAGGYTF. DNA of the CDR3: TGTGCCAGCAGCTTAGCCGGGGGCTACACCTTC.

This clone was seen only a few times. The chain has TRBV7-9 and TRBJ2-7, with 8 bases fitting TRBD2. V was clipped by 4 bases and J by 6 bases; unmatched bases: 11. Germline CDR1 SEHNR, CDR2 FQNEAQ (reference sequence). This CDR3 is built from 15 residues. Here the CDR3 reads CASSSGRVSLLEQYF. For the CDR3, the DNA is TGTGCCAGCAGCTCCGGGAGGGTTAGCCTGCTCGAGCAGTACTTC.

This sequence joins TRBV11-2 and TRBJ2-3; D unresolved. The V gene lost 5 bases and the J gene lost 2 bases, with 11 bases spanning the gap. There are 14 residues in the CDR3. Germline V gene data show CDR1 as SGHAT and CDR2 as FQNNGV. This chain's CDR3 is CASSHLRNTDTQYF. CDR3 nucleotides: TGTGCCAGCAGCCATCTTCGGAACACAGATACGCAGTATTTT.

The V call is TRBV20-1, the J call TRBJ2-3; no reliable D call. Germline CDR1 is DFQATT and CDR2 is SNEGSKA (reference sequence). The CDR3 is made up of 11 amino acids. Trimming shortened V by 5 bases and J by 6 bases, and 9 bases separated the two germline ends. The CDR3 region is CSAETPDTQYF. The DNA of the CDR3 is TGCAGTGCTGAGACCCCCGATACGCAGTATTTT.

The chain has TRBV10-3 and TRBJ2-3; 7 nucleotides match TRBD1. Trimming removed 6 bases from V and 2 bases from J; junction bases left unmatched: 14. Germline V gene data show CDR1 as ENHRY and CDR2 as SYGVKD. This CDR3 spans 17 amino acids. CDR3 nucleotide sequence: TGTGCCATCAGAGTGAGGGGATTGACAGGGTCCACAGATACGCAGTATTTT. It is translated as CAIRVRGLTGSTDTQYF.

The rearrangement links TRBV4-1 to TRBJ1-5, with 9 bases that match TRBD1. The germline CDR1 and CDR2 sequences are MGHRA and YSYEKL. V shed 1 base, J shed 7 bases, and the junction held 11 bases outside the gene matches. The CDR3 is 17 residues long. The DNA of the CDR3 is TGCGCCAGCAGCCAAGGACCTCCGGACAGGGGCGGACAGCCCCAGCATTTT. Translated, it gives CASSQGPPDRGGQPQHF.

The rearrangement uses TRBV7-3 and TRBJ2-2, with D maybe TRBD2 (5 bases). Germline CDR1 is SGHTA and CDR2 is FQGTGA. CDR3 length equals 16 residues. Trimming pared 5 bases from V and 6 bases from J, leaving 19 bases between. The CDR3 reads CASSPQAGWWAGELFF. The CDR3 DNA reads as TGTGCCAGCAGCCCCCAGGCGGGTTGGTGGGCCGGGGAGCTGTTTTTT.

This clone was observed a few times. Other nucleotide sequences from this sample produce the same CDR3. The rearrangement links TRBV28 to TRBJ1-2, with 7 bases that match TRBD1. V was clipped by 4 bases and J by 2 bases; unmatched bases: 4. This CDR3 region has 14 residues. Germline V gene sequence: CDR1 MDHEN, CDR2 SYDVKM. In DNA form, the CDR3 reads TGTGCCAGCAGTTCAATGACAGGGAACTATGGCTACACCTTC. Its translation: CASSSMTGNYGYTF.

The genes are TRBV5-5 and TRBJ2-5; 8 bases fit TRBD1. This CDR3 comprises 15 residues. Unmatched junction bases numbered 5, after V lost 2 bases and J lost 2 bases. Germline assignment: CDR1 SGHKS and CDR2 YYEKEE (reference sequence). The CDR3: CASSFGDRTQETQYF. CDR3 nucleotide sequence: TGTGCCAGCAGCTTCGGGGACAGGACACAAGAGACCCAGTACTTC. Supplemented by reference TRBV5-5 and TRBJ2-5, the full variable domain reads DAGVTQSPTHLIKTRGQQVTLRCSPISGHKSVSWYQQVLGQGPQFIFQYYEKEERGRGNFPDRFSARQFPNYSSELNVNALLLGDSALYLCASSFGDRTQETQYFGPGTRLLVL.

The V and J genes are TRBV10-2 and TRBJ1-1; D is uncertain. This CDR3 has 12 amino acids. Per the germline V gene, CDR1 is WSHSY and CDR2 is SAAADI. Trimming shortened V by 7 bases and J by 9 bases, and 15 bases separated the two germline ends. The CDR3 is CASKILGGQAFF. The CDR3 DNA follows: TGCGCCAGCAAAATTTTAGGAGGGCAAGCTTTCTTT.

The chain couples TRBV19 to TRBJ1-4; no clear D. The CDR3 is made up of 13 amino acids. Trimming cost V 6 bases and J 5 bases, with 10 bases left between them. Germline values: CDR1 LNHDA, CDR2 SQIVND (reference sequence). The CDR3 DNA reads TGTGCCAGTAGCAACCTTCCCAATGAAAAACTGTTTTTT. It codes for CASSNLPNEKLFF.

This clone was observed a few times. This sequence joins TRBV18 and TRBJ2-5; 7 bases line up with TRBD1. CDR3 length equals 13 residues. Germline assignment: CDR1 KGHSH and CDR2 LQKENI. After removal of 4 bases from V and 5 bases from J, the junction contained 4 bases not matched to a gene. The CDR3 nucleotides are TGTGCCAGCTCACGCCAGGGGGTTGAGACCCAGTACTTC. This translates into CASSRQGVETQYF.

The rearrangement uses TRBV7-8 and TRBJ2-2, with 7 positions matching TRBD1. V lost 7 bases, J lost 4 bases, and 6 bases stayed unmatched. The CDR3 runs to 14 residues. The V gene's germline CDR1 is SGHVS and CDR2 FQNEAQ. In DNA, the CDR3 is TGTGCCAGCACGGCAGGGGGTCTCACCGGGGAGCTGTTTTTT. It codes for CASTAGGLTGELFF.

The chain combines TRBV19 with TRBJ1-5; 9 nucleotides match TRBD1. The CDR3 length is 18 residues. Per germline, CDR1 LNHDA and CDR2 SQIVND (reference sequence). J gave up 4 bases and V 6 bases, and 16 bases lay outside the gene matches. CDR3 sequence (DNA): TGTGCCAGTAGGGCCCTTTGGGGACAGGGTAAACTAAATCAGCCCCAGCATTTT. It specifies CASRALWGQGKLNQPQHF.

This clone showed up just a few times. V and J are TRBV27 and TRBJ1-2; D is uncertain. V was clipped by 8 bases and J by 2 bases, with 12 bases between them. This CDR3 contains 13 residues. Germline CDR1 and CDR2: MNHEY and SMNVEV (reference sequence). The CDR3 DNA reads as TGTGCCAGCGCAAGAAGCTTGAACTATGGCTACACCTTC. It translates to CASARSLNYGYTF.

The rearrangement uses TRBV7-2 and TRBJ2-2; no clear D gene. V was pared by 5 bases and J by 0 bases, with 13 bases between. The CDR3 consists of 16 residues. Germline lookup yields CDR1 SGHTA and CDR2 FQGNSA. The CDR3 loop is CASSANWQPNTGELFF. CDR3 bases: TGTGCCAGCAGCGCTAATTGGCAGCCGAACACCGGGGAGCTGTTTTTT. Supplemented by reference TRBV7-2 and TRBJ2-2, the full variable domain reads GAGVSQSPSNKVTEKGKDVELRCDPISGHTALYWYRQSLGQGLEFLIYFQGNSAPDKSGLPSDRFSAERTGGSVSTLTIQRTQQEDSAVYLCASSANWQPNTGELFFGEGSRLTVL.

V and J are TRBV29-1 and TRBJ2-1; a weak D match, TRBD2 (5 bases). V lost 4 bases to trimming and J lost 4 bases, with 20 bases between them. The CDR3 totals 16 residues. Germline V lookup: CDR1 SQVTM, CDR2 ANQGSEA. CDR3 sequence reads: CSVVVLGGLTYNEQFF. For the CDR3, the DNA is TGCAGCGTTGTGGTTTTGGGCGGACTCACATACAATGAGCAGTTCTTC.